The entry below gives a single T cell receptor (beta chain) sequence along with its context. Method: immunoSEQ multiplex PCR; TCRdb's copy keeps in-frame clones and lacks some. The sample holds about 100,000 clones, more than 90% seen once. The data belong to a study of technical replicates of blood from several donors. Sample: T cells isolated from PBMCs. This clonotype originated in a human donor in good health.

This CDR3 is CASRDRDRGYNEQFF. DNA for the CDR3: TGTGCCAGTCGGGACCGGGACAGGGGATACAATGAGCAGTTCTTC. The chain recombines TRBV19 with TRBJ2-1; 10 positions match TRBD1. Trimming at V came to 8 bases and at J to 4 bases, leaving 8 bases not matched to a gene. The CDR3 is made up of 15 amino acids. CDR1 and CDR2 (germline): LNHDA, SQIVND (reference sequence).